Included here is one T cell receptor (beta chain) sequence, with context. Antigen: not known. This sample includes further DNA sequences coding for the same CDR3. Negatively enriched CD4+ T cells were divided by CD45RA into naive and memory. Profiled with immunoSEQ multiplex PCR; TCRdb holds only in-frame clones, not every one. The sample yields over a million clones, about 80% seen once. This entry comes from a study of shared clonotypes between healthy human individuals. As for the study in general: Three plates each covered CD4 naive and memory; CD8 naive two, CD8 memory one. Notes on the study in general: A reduction in generation probabilities was seen for non-shared clonotypes relative to those shared by all four donors.

The specimen sequenced was memory CD4+ T cells from PBMCs. Subset: CD45RA-negative fraction. The sequence was collected from a man aged 18 to 29 in good health. Some clones in this sample may be carry-over from other donors' samples.

In nucleotides, the CDR3 is TGCGCCAGCAGCCAAGAGGGGCTCGATACGCAGTATTTT. Protein: CASSQEGLDTQYF. The genes are TRBV4-3 and TRBJ2-3; tentatively, D is TRBD1 (5 bases). V gave up 0 bases and J gave up 6 bases, with 7 bases separating them. Germline CDR1 LGHNA, CDR2 YSLEER. The CDR3 has 13 residues.